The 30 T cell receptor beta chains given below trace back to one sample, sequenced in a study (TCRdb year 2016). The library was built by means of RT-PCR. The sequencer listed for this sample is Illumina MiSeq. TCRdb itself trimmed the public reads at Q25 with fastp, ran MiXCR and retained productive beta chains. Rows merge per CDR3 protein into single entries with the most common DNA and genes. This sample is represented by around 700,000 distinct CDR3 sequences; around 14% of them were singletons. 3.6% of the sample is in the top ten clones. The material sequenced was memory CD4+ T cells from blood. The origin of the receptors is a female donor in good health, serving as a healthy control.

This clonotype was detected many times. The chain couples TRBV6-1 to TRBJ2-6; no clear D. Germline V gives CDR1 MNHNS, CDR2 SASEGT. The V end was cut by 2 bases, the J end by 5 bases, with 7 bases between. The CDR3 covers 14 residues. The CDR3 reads CASSEHVRANVLTF. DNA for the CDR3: TGTGCCAGCAGTGAACATGTAAGGGCCAACGTCCTGACTTTC.

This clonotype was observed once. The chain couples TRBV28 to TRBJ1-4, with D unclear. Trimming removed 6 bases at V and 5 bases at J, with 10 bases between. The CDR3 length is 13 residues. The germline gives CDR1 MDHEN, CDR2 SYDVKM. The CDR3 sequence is CASSEARNEKLFF. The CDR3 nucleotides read TGTGCCAGCAGCGAGGCCCGAAATGAAAAACTGTTTTTT.

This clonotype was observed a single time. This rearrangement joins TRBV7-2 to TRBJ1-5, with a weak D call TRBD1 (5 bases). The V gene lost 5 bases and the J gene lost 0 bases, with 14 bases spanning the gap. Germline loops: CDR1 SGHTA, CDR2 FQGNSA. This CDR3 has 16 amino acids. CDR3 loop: CASSPGRSLSNQPQHF. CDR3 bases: TGTGCCAGCAGCCCGGGACGGAGTCTTAGCAATCAGCCCCAGCATTTT.

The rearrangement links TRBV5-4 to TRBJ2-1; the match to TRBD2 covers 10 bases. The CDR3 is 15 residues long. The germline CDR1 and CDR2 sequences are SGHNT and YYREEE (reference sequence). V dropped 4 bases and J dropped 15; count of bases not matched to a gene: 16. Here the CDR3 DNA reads TGTGCCAGCAGCAAGCTAGATGGCGGGGAGCGGGGGGGGTTCTTC. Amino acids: CASSKLDGGERGGFF. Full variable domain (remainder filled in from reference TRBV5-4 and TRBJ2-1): ETGVTQSPTHLIKTRGQQVTLRCSSQSGHNTVSWYQQALGQGPQFIFQYYREEENGRGNFPPRFSGLQFPNYSSELNVNALELDDSALYLCASSKLDGGERGGFFGPGTRLTVL.

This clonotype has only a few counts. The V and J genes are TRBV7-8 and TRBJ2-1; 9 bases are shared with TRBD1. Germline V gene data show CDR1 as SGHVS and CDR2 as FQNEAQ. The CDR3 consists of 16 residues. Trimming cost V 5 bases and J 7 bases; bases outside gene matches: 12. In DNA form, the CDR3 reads TGTGCCAGCAGCGGCCGGGACAGGGCCATCTTAAATGAGCAGTTCTTC. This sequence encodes CASSGRDRAILNEQFF.

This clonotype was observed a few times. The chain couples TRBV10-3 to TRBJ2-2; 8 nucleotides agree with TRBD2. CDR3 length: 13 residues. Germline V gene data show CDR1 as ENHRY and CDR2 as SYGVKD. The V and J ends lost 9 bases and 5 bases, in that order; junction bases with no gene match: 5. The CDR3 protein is CAIAGVLTGELFF. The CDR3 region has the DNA TGTGCCATAGCGGGAGTTCTTACCGGGGAGCTGTTTTTT.

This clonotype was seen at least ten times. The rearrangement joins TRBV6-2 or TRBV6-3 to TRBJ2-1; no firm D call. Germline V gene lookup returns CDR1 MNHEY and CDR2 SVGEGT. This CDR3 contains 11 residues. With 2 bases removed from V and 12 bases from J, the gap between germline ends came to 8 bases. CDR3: CASSYDTVQFF. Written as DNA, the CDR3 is TGTGCCAGCAGTTACGACACAGTGCAGTTCTTC.

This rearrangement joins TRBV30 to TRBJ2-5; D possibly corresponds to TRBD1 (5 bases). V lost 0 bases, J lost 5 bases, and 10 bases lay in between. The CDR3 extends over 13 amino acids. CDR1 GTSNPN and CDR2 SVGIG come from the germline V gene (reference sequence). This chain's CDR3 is CAWSVLWGETQYF. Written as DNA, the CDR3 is TGTGCCTGGAGTGTACTTTGGGGCGAGACCCAGTACTTC.

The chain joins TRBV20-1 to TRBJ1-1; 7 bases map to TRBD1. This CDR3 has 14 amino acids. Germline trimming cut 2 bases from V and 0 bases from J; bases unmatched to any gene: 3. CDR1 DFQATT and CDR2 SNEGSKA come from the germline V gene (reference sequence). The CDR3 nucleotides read TGCAGTGCTAGATTACAGGGGATGAACACTGAAGCTTTCTTT. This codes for CSARLQGMNTEAFF.

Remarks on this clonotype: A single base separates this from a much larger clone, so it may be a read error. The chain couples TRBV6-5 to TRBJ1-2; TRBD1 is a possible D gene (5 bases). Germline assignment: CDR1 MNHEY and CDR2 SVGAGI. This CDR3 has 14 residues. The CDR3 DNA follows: TGTGTCAGCAGTTACAGCAGGGTCGGCTATGGCTACACCTTC. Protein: CVSSYSRVGYGYTF.

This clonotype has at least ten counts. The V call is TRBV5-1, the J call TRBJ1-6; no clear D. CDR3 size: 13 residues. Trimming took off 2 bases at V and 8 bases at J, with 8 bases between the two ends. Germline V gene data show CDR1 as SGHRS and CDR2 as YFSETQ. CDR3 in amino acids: CASSFGNDSPLHF. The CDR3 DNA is TGCGCCAGCAGCTTCGGTAACGATTCACCCCTCCACTTT.

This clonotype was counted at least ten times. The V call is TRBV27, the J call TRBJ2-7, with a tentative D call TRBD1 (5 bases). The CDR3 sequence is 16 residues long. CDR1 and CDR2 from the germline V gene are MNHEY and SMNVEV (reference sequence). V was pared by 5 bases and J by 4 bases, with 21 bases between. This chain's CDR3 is CASSPPRATTLYEQYF. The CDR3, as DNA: TGTGCCAGCAGTCCCCCCAGGGCGACGACCCTTTACGAGCAGTACTTC.

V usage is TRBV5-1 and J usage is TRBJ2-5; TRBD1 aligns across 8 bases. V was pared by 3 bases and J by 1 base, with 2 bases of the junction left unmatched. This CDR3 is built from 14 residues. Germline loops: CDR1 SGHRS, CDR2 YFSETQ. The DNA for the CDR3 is TGCGCCAGCAGCTCCCAGGGGGCCCAAGAGACCCAGTACTTC. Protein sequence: CASSSQGAQETQYF.

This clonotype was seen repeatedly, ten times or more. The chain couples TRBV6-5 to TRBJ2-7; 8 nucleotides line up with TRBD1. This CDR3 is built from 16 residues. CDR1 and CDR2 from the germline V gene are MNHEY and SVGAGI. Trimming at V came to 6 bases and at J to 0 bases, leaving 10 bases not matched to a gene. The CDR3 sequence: CASSPRTGPPSYEQYF. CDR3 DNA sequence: TGTGCCAGCAGCCCAAGGACAGGGCCACCCTCCTACGAGCAGTACTTC.

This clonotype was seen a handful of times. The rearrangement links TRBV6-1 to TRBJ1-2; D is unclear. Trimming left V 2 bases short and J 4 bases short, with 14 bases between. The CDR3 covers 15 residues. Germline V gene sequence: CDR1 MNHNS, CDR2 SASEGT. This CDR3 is CASSENPFPGYGYTF. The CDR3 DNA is TGTGCCAGCAGTGAAAACCCCTTCCCGGGCTATGGCTACACCTTC.

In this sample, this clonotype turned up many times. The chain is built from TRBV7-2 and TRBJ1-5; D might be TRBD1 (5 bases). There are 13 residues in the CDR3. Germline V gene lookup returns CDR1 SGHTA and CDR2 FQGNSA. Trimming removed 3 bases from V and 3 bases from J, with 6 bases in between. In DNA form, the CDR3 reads TGTGCCAGCAGCTTCAGGGCCAATCAGCCCCAGCATTTT. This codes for CASSFRANQPQHF. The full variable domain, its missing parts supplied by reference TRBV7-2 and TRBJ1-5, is GAGVSQSPSNKVTEKGKDVELRCDPISGHTALYWYRQSLGQGLEFLIYFQGNSAPDKSGLPSDRFSAERTGGSVSTLTIQRTQQEDSAVYLCASSFRANQPQHFGDGTRLSIL.

CDR3 sequence: CASSPGPLYEQYF. The CDR3 DNA reads as TGCGCCAGCAGCCCGGGACCTCTCTACGAGCAGTACTTC. The V and J genes are TRBV4-3 and TRBJ2-7; the D gene could be TRBD1 or TRBD2 (5 bases each). V shed 4 bases and J shed 3 bases, with 10 bases lying between them. CDR1 and CDR2 from the germline V gene are LGHNA and YSLEER. The CDR3 spans 13 residues.

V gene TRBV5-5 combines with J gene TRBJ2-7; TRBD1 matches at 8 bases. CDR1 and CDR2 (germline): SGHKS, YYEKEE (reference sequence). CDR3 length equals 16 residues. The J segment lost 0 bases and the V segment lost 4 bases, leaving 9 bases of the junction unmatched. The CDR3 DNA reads TGTGCCAGCAGCCCGCGCGGGCAGGGGGCCTCCTACGAGCAGTACTTC. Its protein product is CASSPRGQGASYEQYF.

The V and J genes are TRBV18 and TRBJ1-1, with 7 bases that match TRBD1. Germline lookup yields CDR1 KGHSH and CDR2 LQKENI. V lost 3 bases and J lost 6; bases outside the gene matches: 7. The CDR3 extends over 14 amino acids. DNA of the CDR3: TGTGCCAGCTCACCGAGGCAGGGGGTCGCTGAAGCTTTCTTT. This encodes CASSPRQGVAEAFF.

The CDR3 bases are TGTGCCACCAGCTATGGACGAACAAGGGGCTACACCTTC. Protein sequence: CATSYGRTRGYTF. The V call is TRBV15, the J call TRBJ1-2; D unclear. The V end lost 5 bases, the J end lost 8 bases, and 15 bases lay between the germline ends. The CDR3 consists of 13 residues. Germline CDR1 is LNHNV and CDR2 is YYDKDF (reference sequence).

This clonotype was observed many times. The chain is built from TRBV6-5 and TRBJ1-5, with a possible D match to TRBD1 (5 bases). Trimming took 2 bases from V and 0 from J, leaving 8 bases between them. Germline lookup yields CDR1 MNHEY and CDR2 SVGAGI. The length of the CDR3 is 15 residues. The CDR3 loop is CASSYGGNSNQPQHF. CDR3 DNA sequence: TGTGCCAGCAGTTACGGGGGAAATAGCAATCAGCCCCAGCATTTT.

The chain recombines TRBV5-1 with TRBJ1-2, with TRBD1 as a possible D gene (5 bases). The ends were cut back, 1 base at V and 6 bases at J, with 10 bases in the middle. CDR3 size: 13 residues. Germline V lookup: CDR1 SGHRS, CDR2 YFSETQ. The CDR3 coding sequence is TGCGCCAGCAGCTTGTCCCCAGGGAATGGCTACACCTTC. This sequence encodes CASSLSPGNGYTF.

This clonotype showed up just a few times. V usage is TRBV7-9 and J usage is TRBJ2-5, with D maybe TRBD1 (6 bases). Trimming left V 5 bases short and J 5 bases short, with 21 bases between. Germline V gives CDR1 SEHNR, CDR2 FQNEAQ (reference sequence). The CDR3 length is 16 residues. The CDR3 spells CASSQPGQLGRETQYF. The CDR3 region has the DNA TGTGCCAGCAGCCAACCAGGACAGCTCGGCCGGGAGACCCAGTACTTC.

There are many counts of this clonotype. The CDR3 reads CASSRLQQTDTQYF. The CDR3 bases are TGTGCCAGCAGCCGACTTCAACAGACAGATACGCAGTATTTT. This chain joins TRBV12-3 or TRBV12-4 and TRBJ2-3; D gene uncertain. Trimming shortened V by 6 bases and J by 3 bases, and 13 bases separated the two germline ends. The CDR3 is 14 residues long.

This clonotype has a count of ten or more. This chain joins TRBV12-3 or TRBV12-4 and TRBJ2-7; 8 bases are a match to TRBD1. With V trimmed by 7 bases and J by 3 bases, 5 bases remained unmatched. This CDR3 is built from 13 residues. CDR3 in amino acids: CASTIDRGYEQYF. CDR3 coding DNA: TGTGCCAGCACTATCGACAGGGGCTACGAGCAGTACTTC.

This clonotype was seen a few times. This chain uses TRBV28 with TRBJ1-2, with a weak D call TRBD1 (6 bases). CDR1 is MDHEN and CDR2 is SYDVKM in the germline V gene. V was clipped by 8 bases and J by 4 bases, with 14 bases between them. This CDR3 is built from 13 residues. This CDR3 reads CASGGTRSYGYTF. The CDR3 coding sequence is TGTGCCAGCGGAGGGACAAGGAGCTATGGCTACACCTTC.

CDR3: CSAGKGTGGNQPQHF. DNA for the CDR3: TGCAGTGCCGGAAAGGGGACAGGGGGTAATCAGCCCCAGCATTTT. The chain links TRBV20-1 to TRBJ1-5; 11 bases are shared with TRBD1. Per the germline V gene, CDR1 is DFQATT and CDR2 is SNEGSKA (reference sequence). J lost 4 bases, V lost 6 bases, and 8 bases had no gene match. The length of the CDR3 is 15 residues.

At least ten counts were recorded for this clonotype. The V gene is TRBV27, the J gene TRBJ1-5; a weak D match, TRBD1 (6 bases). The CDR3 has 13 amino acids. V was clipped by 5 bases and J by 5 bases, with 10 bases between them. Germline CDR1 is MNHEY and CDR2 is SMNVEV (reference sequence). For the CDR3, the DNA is TGTGCCAGCAGTCGACAGGTGGATCAGCCCCAGCATTTT. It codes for CASSRQVDQPQHF.

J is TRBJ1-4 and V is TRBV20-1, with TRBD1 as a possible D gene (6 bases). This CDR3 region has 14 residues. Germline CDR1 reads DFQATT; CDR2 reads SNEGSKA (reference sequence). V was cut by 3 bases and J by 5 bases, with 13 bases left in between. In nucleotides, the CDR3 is TGCAGTGCTAGTTTGACAGGACAAAATGAAAAACTGTTTTTT. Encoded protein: CSASLTGQNEKLFF.

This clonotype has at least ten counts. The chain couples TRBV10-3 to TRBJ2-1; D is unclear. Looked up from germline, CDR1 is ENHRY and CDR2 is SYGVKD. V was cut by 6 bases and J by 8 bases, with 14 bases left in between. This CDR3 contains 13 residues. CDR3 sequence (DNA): TGTGCCATCAGAATCATTGGACGGGATGAGCAGTTCTTC. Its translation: CAIRIIGRDEQFF.